Presented here are 7 T cell receptor beta chains from one specimen sequenced in a study of blood T cell repertoires in COVID-19. TCRdb's table, derived via immunoSEQ multiplex PCR, lists solely in-frame clones and lacks some. In the table there are about 140,000 clones, 65% to 85% of which are singletons. Sequencing used peripheral blood. Source of these receptors: a young man with COVID-19, enrolled during active disease.

The CDR3 sequence is CAISPIWGHEQYF. CDR3 bases: TGTGCCATCAGTCCCATCTGGGGCCACGAGCAGTACTTC. The chain combines TRBV10-3 with TRBJ2-7; TRBD1 is a possible D gene (5 bases). The germline CDR1 and CDR2 sequences are ENHRY and SYGVKD. This CDR3 contains 13 residues. The germline V and J ends were trimmed by 5 bases and 5 bases, with 13 bases remaining between them.

The rearrangement links TRBV16 to TRBJ1-1; the D is unclear. The CDR3 runs to 13 residues. V gave up 6 bases and J gave up 7 bases, with 15 bases separating them. Germline V gene lookup returns CDR1 KGHSY and CDR2 FQNENV. CDR3 in DNA: TGTGCCAGCAGACCCAAAGTTGAGAATGAAGCTTTCTTT. It specifies CASRPKVENEAFF.

The rearrangement uses TRBV2 and TRBJ2-6; the match to TRBD1 covers 7 bases. The CDR3 covers 18 residues. The germline V gene encodes CDR1 SNHLY and CDR2 FYNNEI. Trimming at V came to 5 bases and at J to 0 bases, leaving 10 bases not matched to a gene. CDR3 bases: TGTGCCAGCAGTCCACAGACAGGGATGGGCTCTGGGGCCAACGTCCTGACTTTC. It specifies CASSPQTGMGSGANVLTF.

As for this clone: Sequence at one end of the junction differs from germline and may be a read error. The CDR3 bases are TGTGCTAGCAGACCTCCTTTGGTGGGGCCCTGGAAACAGACCGGGGAGCTGTTTTTT. Translation gives CASRPPLVGPWKQTGELFF. The J gene is TRBJ2-2, the V gene TRBV7-7; tentatively, D is TRBD1 (5 bases). The CDR3 spans 19 residues. The germline gives CDR1 SSHAT, CDR2 FNYEAQ (reference sequence).

The chain joins TRBV10-2 to TRBJ2-3; a possible D gene is TRBD2 (6 bases). Germline CDR1 and CDR2: WSHSY and SAAADI. V lost 7 bases to trimming and J lost 6 bases, with 14 bases between them. CDR3 length equals 13 residues. CDR3 coding DNA: TGCGCCAGCACCCAGTGGGGGAGGGATACGCAGTATTTT. It codes for CASTQWGRDTQYF.

The chain couples TRBV4-2 to TRBJ2-4, with D tentatively TRBD2 (5 bases). CDR1 is LGHNA and CDR2 is YNFKEQ in the germline V gene. Trimming shortened V by 4 bases and J by 4 bases, and 11 bases separated the two germline ends. The CDR3 totals 14 residues. The CDR3 nucleotides read TGTGCCAGCAGCCGAGGACGGGGAAAAAACATTCAGTACTTC. Encoded protein: CASSRGRGKNIQYF.

This clone was found many times. V is TRBV2 and J is TRBJ2-7, with 11 bases fitting TRBD2. The germline gives CDR1 SNHLY, CDR2 FYNNEI. V shed 7 bases and J 3 bases; nucleotides not matched to a gene: 5. The CDR3 totals 14 residues. CDR3 loop: CASKLGTSGYEQYF. The CDR3 DNA follows: TGTGCCAGCAAACTAGGGACTAGCGGCTACGAGCAGTACTTC.